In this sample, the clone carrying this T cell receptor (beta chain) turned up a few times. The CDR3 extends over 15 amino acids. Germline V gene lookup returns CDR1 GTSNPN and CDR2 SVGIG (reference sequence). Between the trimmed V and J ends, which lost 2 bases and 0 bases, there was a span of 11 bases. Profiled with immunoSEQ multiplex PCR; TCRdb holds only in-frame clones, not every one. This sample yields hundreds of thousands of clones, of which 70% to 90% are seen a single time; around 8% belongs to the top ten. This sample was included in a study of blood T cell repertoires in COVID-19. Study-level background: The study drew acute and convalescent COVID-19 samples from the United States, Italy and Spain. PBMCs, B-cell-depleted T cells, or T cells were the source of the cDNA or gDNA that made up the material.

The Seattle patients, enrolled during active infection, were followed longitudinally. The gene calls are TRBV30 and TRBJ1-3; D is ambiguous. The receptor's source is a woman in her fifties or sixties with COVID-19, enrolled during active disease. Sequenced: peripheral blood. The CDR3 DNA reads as TGTGCCTGGAGTCACGCCGACACCTCTGGAAACACCATATATTTT. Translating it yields CAWSHADTSGNTIYF.